This T cell receptor beta chain was identified in a study of blood T cell repertoires in COVID-19. In the authors' workflow: Counts of nucleated cells, estimated from reference gene primer amplification, were obtained. Some clones are missing from TCRdb's copy, which holds only in-frame ones; the method was immunoSEQ multiplex PCR. Clone size and V and J calls were adopted from that table, with D and trimming inferred from the DNA. The table shows some 300,000 clones, with about nine tenths occurring only once. In terms of age and location, participants ranged from roughly 18 to 95 years and lived in about 25 US areas. Allocation to cohorts depended on clinical history reported by the participants. CDR3 length equals 14 residues. V lost 0 bases and J 3 bases, leaving 7 bases between the germline ends. Germline V CDR1 and CDR2: SGDLS, YYNGEE.

V and J are TRBV9 and TRBJ2-1; D is unclear. The sequence derives from a woman younger than 45 who had recovered from COVID-19. The sequenced sample was PBMCs or T cells enriched from blood (not recorded which). The CDR3 nucleotides are TGTGCCAGCAGCGTAGTGGCGGACTACAATGAGCAGTTCTTC. Encoded protein: CASSVVADYNEQFF.